This T cell receptor (beta chain) was observed in a study of early T cells in non-severe SARS-CoV-2 infection (dated by TCRdb to about 2021). As for the study more broadly: Bulk RNA from unsorted whole blood was used for TCR sequencing, so alpha and beta chains could not be paired. Broad study findings and their caveats: Matching against VDJdb was skewed toward anti-spike CD8 responses, likely underestimated virus-specific expansions, and missed private and CD4 specificities.

The germline V gene (reference sequence) yields SGHKS for CDR1 and YYEKEE for CDR2. Inclusive of the bounding cysteine and phenylalanine, the CDR3 is 13 residues long. Only the CDR3 part of the read is kept: 39 bases, read in frame from the first base. Trimming takes 3 bases off V and 12 bases off J; junction bases not matched to a gene: 12. In its sample, this clonotype was seen many times. Its target antigen remains unknown. No base quality information exists; no much larger clone differs at one position. The library was generated by 5' RACE. Sequenced on a NextSeq 500. To correct for sequencing error and PCR bias, the TCR library protocol tagged individual cDNA molecules with unique molecular identifiers. Both TCR alpha and beta chains were sequenced, and tight co-correlation was observed between alpha and beta sequence abundances in each sample. In the paper's pipeline: Decombinator V4 was used to annotate TCR sequences for V gene, J gene and CDR3. TCRs were defined as expanded if a significant change between any two time points was detected under a Poisson model with p below 0.0001. TCR abundances were normalised to the total number of TCRs sequenced per sample and were expressed as counts per million. TRAV1-2 paired with TRAJ12, TRAJ20 or TRAJ33 defined MAIT TCRs, while TRAV10 paired with TRAJ18 defined iNKT TCRs. VDJdb, accessed on 1 November 2021, was searched for TCRs annotated for CMV, EBV and SARS-CoV-2, and TCRs annotated for more than one antigen were excluded. The raw public reads went through TCRdb reprocessing: fastp at Q25, MiXCR clone calling, in-frame beta chains kept. Rows with a matching CDR3 protein are joined into one entry that keeps the most common DNA and genes. The V and J calls and clone size come from TCRdb's table, not from the authors' own analysis. The sample includes 45,000 to 55,000 distinct CDR3 sequences, with around a tenth observed a single time. The top ten clones comprise 10% of the sample.

This was a case-control study nested in a cohort of healthcare workers in London, UK, who had nasopharyngeal swab PCR tests and blood samples taken every week. Healthcare workers were enrolled in the week of the UK lockdown, from 23 to 31 March 2020, and were followed every week for up to 16 weeks. Specimen: whole blood. This TCR was sampled from an adult who was a healthcare worker with PCR-confirmed SARS-CoV-2 infection or an uninfected control (not recorded which). This sequence uses TRBV5-5 and TRBJ2-7; 7 nucleotides in the junction match TRBD1. The CDR3 loop reads CASSSTPTGDRYF. The sequence in DNA is TGTGCCAGCAGCTCAACTCCTACAGGGGATAGGTACTTC.